Included here is one T cell receptor beta chain sequence, with context. The antigen this receptor binds is unknown. No much larger clone exists at a distance of one base, and base qualities are not known. The entry originates in a study of control samples from healthy donors and cancer patients (dated by TCRdb to between 2020 and 2021). Libraries were built with the immunoSEQ multiplex PCR assay. TCRdb holds this immuneACCESS table with in-frame rearrangements only. Some clones are missing; in checked studies, unresolved V genes explain under half, and the rest has no known cause. The table for this sample lists around 80,000 clones; roughly 90% of them were counted only once. 5.5% of the sample goes to the ten largest clones. CDR1 LNHDA and CDR2 SQIVND were looked up in the germline V gene (reference sequence). V is shortened by 3 bases, J by 2 bases, and the region joining them spans 14 bases. The CDR3 sequence holds 15 residues, the cysteine and phenylalanine included. Kept here is only the CDR3 DNA, which spans 45 bases and is read in frame from base 1.

The source of this sequence is a man aged 50 to 59 in good health. Sequenced sample: blood. The chain is assembled from TRBV19 and TRBJ2-7; the D gene is possibly TRBD1 or TRBD2, with 5 bases matching each. The DNA sequence reads TGTGCCAGTAGTATTATTAGCGACAGAACCTACGAGCAGTACTTC. This is translated as CASSIISDRTYEQYF.